Listed below are T cell receptor beta chains from one sample, sequenced in a study of blood T cell repertoires in COVID-19. Generated by immunoSEQ multiplex PCR, the TCRdb table keeps only in-frame clones and is missing some. The table lists some 180,000 clones, roughly 91% of them singletons. Sequenced sample: peripheral blood. The receptors originated from a man younger than 35 with COVID-19, enrolled during active disease. Both conserved end residues are part of each CDR3. Fields, in order: clone size, D gene, V gene, J gene, CDR3 protein, CDR3 DNA. The D gene is left open where the match is weak. Clone sizes are given selectively: once, few, many, or a class where the clone is expanded.

>-|-|TRBV20-1|TRBJ1-4
CSAPDSEKLLF
TGCAGTGCGCCTGACAGTGAAAAACTGCTTTTT
>few|-|TRBV5-4|TRBJ1-1
CASTHGGETEAFF
TGTGCCAGCACCCACGGGGGGGAAACCGAAGCTTTCTTT
>once|-|TRBV9|TRBJ1-3
CASSGRAGVIDTIYF
TGTGCCAGCAGCGGCAGGGCAGGAGTTATAGACACCATATATTTT
>once|-|TRBV12-3/TRBV12-4|TRBJ1-1
CASSFGMNTEAFF
TGTGCCAGCAGTTTTGGCATGAACACTGAAGCTTTCTTT
>once|TRBD1|TRBV7-2|TRBJ1-1
CASSARQTGWSTEAFF
TGTGCCAGCAGCGCGCGCCAGACAGGGTGGTCCACTGAAGCTTTCTTT
>once|TRBD1|TRBV6-5|TRBJ2-1
CASSPWTGAREQFF
TGTGCCAGCAGCCCCTGGACAGGGGCACGCGAGCAGTTCTTC
>-|TRBD2|TRBV6-5|TRBJ2-7
CASSSGGVAYEQYF
TGTGCCAGCAGTTCTGGGGGGGTGGCCTACGAGCAGTACTTC
>-|TRBD1|TRBV15|TRBJ1-6
CATSRVTGPNSPLHF
TGTGCCACCAGCAGAGTGACAGGGCCTAATTCACCCCTCCACTTT
>-|TRBD1|TRBV28|TRBJ1-5
CASSLDRALFSNQPQHF
TGTGCCAGCAGTTTAGACAGGGCCCTTTTTAGCAATCAGCCCCAGCATTTT
>-|-|TRBV3-1/TRBV3-2|TRBJ1-2
CASSETPGWDYGYTF
TGTGCCAGCTCCGAAACCCCAGGGTGGGACTATGGCTACACCTTC
>-|-|TRBV7-6|TRBJ1-2
CASSFLEGIEDYGYTF
TGTGCCAGCAGCTTTCTTGAGGGAATTGAGGACTATGGCTACACCTTC
>-|-|TRBV7-7|TRBJ1-1
CASSQQVNTEAFF
TGTGCCAGCAGCCAACAAGTGAACACTGAAGCTTTCTTT
>-|TRBD2|TRBV4-3|TRBJ2-7
CASSQEWASGASSYEQYF
TGCGCCAGCAGCCAAGAATGGGCTAGCGGGGCGAGCTCCTACGAGCAGTACTTC
>-|TRBD1|TRBV19|TRBJ2-5
CASSTDREETQYF
TGTGCCAGTAGTACGGACAGGGAAGAGACCCAGTACTTC
>-|TRBD1|TRBV27|TRBJ1-1
CASSPGTGAGTEAFF
TGTGCCAGCAGTCCCGGGACAGGGGCGGGCACTGAAGCTTTCTTT
>once|TRBD2|TRBV3-1/TRBV3-2|TRBJ2-7
CASSPSGGPYEQYF
TGTGCCAGCAGCCCGTCGGGGGGACCCTACGAGCAGTACTTC
>once|-|TRBV7-9|TRBJ2-1
CASSFSTHNEQFF
TGTGCCAGCAGCTTTTCGACTCACAATGAGCAGTTCTTC
>-|-|TRBV7-9|TRBJ2-1
CASSLDPQGNEQFF
TGTGCCAGCAGCTTAGACCCTCAGGGCAATGAGCAGTTCTTC
>-|TRBD2|TRBV3-1/TRBV3-2|TRBJ2-1
CASSHSPGLAGGTYNEQFF
TGTGCCAGCAGCCACTCACCGGGACTAGCGGGAGGGACCTACAATGAGCAGTTCTTC
>few|TRBD1|TRBV7-2|TRBJ2-7
CASSDRGREAAEQYF
TGTGCCAGCAGCGACAGGGGGCGCGAAGCTGCCGAGCAGTACTTC
>-|TRBD1|TRBV13|TRBJ1-6
CASSFGTGDSPLHF
TGTGCCAGCAGCTTCGGGACAGGGGATTCACCCCTCCACTTT
>-|-|TRBV2|TRBJ1-6
CASTPGGNSPLHF
TGTGCCAGCACCCCCGGGGGTAATTCACCCCTCCACTTT
>-|TRBD2|TRBV6-2/TRBV6-3|TRBJ2-7
CASSPRFGRPPYEQYF
TGTGCCAGCAGCCCCCGGTTCGGGAGGCCCCCCTACGAGCAGTACTTC
>once|-|TRBV14|TRBJ2-7
CASSQAGYEQYF
TGTGCCAGCAGCCAAGCAGGGTACGAGCAGTACTTC
>-|TRBD1|TRBV27|TRBJ2-7
CASSRYRGRGYYEQYF
TGTGCCAGCAGTCGGTACAGGGGCAGGGGGTACTACGAGCAGTACTTC
>-|-|TRBV7-2|TRBJ1-1
CASSIKGWGDTEAFF
TGTGCCAGCAGCATCAAGGGGTGGGGGGACACTGAAGCTTTCTTT
>-|-|TRBV18|TRBJ2-3
CASSLIREDTQYF
TGTGCCAGCTCTCTTATCCGGGAAGATACGCAGTATTTT
>-|-|TRBV20-1|TRBJ1-1
CSARTDTEAFF
TGCAGTGCTCGGACAGACACTGAAGCTTTCTTT
>-|-|TRBV9|TRBJ2-5
CASSPQTVLRETQYF
TGTGCCAGCAGCCCCCAGACAGTTTTGCGAGAGACCCAGTACTTC
>-|-|TRBV28|TRBJ1-2
CASSLWRGGHLKTYGYTF
TGTGCCAGCAGTTTATGGAGGGGGGGTCACCTGAAAACGTATGGCTACACCTTC